Included here is one T cell receptor (beta chain) sequence, with context. The junction shows a germline mismatch at one end, possibly a read error. Germline V gene sequence: CDR1 MNHNS, CDR2 SASEGT. This CDR3 spans 13 amino acids. The use of a sample-barcoded 5' primer and a J-beta primer mix characterized a second PCR of about 7 to 12 cycles. Each CDR3 protein gets one entry after TCRdb re-called the 5' RACE reads with MiXCR. The sample lists over 1,500,000 distinct CDR3 sequences, roughly 49% occurring once. These data belong to a study of blood T cells in healthy people across ages. This TCR derives from a woman between 35 and 50 years old in good health. V gene TRBV6-1 combines with J gene TRBJ1-1; weak D call: TRBD1 (5 bases). The sequencing input was blood. Here the CDR3 DNA reads TGTGTCAGCAGCGTACAGGACTACACTGAAGCTTTCTTT. Its protein is CVSSVQDYTEAFF.